This T cell receptor (beta chain) was recovered during a study of identical twins. Findings and caveats of the study: Weaker excess twin sharing was observed in beta out-of-frame sequences. It was out-of-frame TCR alpha sharing in monozygotic twins that models underestimated.

As for this clonotype: Its antigen is unknown.

TCRdb used MiXCR to reprocess the 5' RACE reads, holding one entry per CDR3 protein. Of roughly 470,000 distinct CDR3 sequences listed, about 13% are singletons. This CDR3 has 14 amino acids. V shed 1 base and J 7 bases; nucleotides not matched to a gene: 8. Germline lookup yields CDR1 SGHKS and CDR2 YYEKEE (reference sequence). The data also belong to a second study, concerning yellow fever vaccine responses in identical twins. That paper notes: The T cell response to vaccination in identical twins was reportedly partly convergent and partly personalized.

The TCR comes from a woman between 18 and 29 years old in good health. The specimen sequenced was CD4+ T cells sorted from blood. The chain joins TRBV5-5 to TRBJ2-7; 7 bases are shared with TRBD1. Written as DNA, the CDR3 is TGTGCCAGCAGCTTGTGGGTACAGGGGTCGGAGCAGTACTTC. It encodes CASSLWVQGSEQYF.